This TCR beta chain was observed in a study of Ad26.COV2.S vaccination and SARS-CoV-2 variants. Overall study context: Ad26.COV2.S arm of COV1001 included the donor.

The data were produced by immunoSEQ multiplex PCR, yet TCRdb's version contains in-frame clones alone and is incomplete. This table holds 300,000 to 350,000 clones, around nine tenths found once. CDR1 and CDR2 (germline): SEHNR, FQNEAQ (reference sequence). V was cut by 4 bases and J by 0 bases, with 6 bases left in between. This CDR3 is 13 amino acids long. The treatment: some 20 received Ad26.COV2.S at low or high dose, single or two shots; several received placebo; per-sample allocation not given. Sampling occurred on day 63 after the first vaccine or placebo injection. Within Boston, the person who donated was an adult of 18-55 years. Points on this clone: No antigen is known for it.

Study-wide results and caveats: It is possible that the TCR breadth and depth analyses underestimated the total T cell responses.

The chain is built from TRBV7-9 and TRBJ2-5; D is unresolved. This sample comprised peripheral blood, obtained in a trial of Ad26.COV2.S vaccine versus placebo. This TCR derives from a person between 18 and 59 years old who received the Ad26.COV2.S COVID-19 vaccine or a placebo. CDR3 residues: CASSSRYQETQYF. Written as DNA, the CDR3 is TGTGCCAGCAGCTCCAGGTACCAAGAGACCCAGTACTTC.